The 14 T cell receptor beta chains reported below all come from one sample, sequenced in a study of tumor and adjacent non-tumor tissue in lung cancer. Three rounds of nested PCR, following a modified ARM-PCR protocol, produced the TCRbeta library. Each CDR3 protein gets one entry after TCRdb re-called the multiplex PCR reads with MiXCR. This sample carries around 99,000 distinct CDR3 sequences, roughly 77% of them seen once, and the ten largest clones take 37%. This sample's RNA came from whole unsorted tissue. The sample consisted of lung tumor tissue. Receptors were obtained from an older woman with non-small cell lung cancer.

The count of this clonotype is one. One end of the junction is discordant with germline, which a read error may explain. The gene calls are TRBV6-6 and TRBJ2-2, with a weak D call TRBD2 (5 bases). The CDR3 has 14 amino acids. Germline V gene data show CDR1 as MNHNY and CDR2 as SVGAGI (reference sequence). CDR3 residues: CASSYQTNTGEQFF. For the CDR3, the DNA is TGTGCCAGTAGTTACCAGACGAACACCGGGGAGCAGTTTTTT.

Regarding this clonotype: At one end the junction does not follow the germline gene, possibly because of a read error. The V and J genes are TRBV6-2 or TRBV6-3 and TRBJ2-7; tentatively, D is TRBD1 or TRBD2 (5 bases each). Germline V CDR1 and CDR2: MNHEY, SVGEGT. The CDR3 is made up of 14 amino acids. For the CDR3, the DNA is TGTGCTAGCAGTACCGGGACCGTCCCGATGGAGCAGTACTTC. It specifies CASSTGTVPMEQYF.

About this clonotype itself: With a much larger clone just one base away, this may be a read error. V is TRBV12-3 or TRBV12-4 and J is TRBJ1-5; TRBD1 is a possible D gene (5 bases). Between the trimmed V and J ends, which lost 5 bases and 7 bases, there was a span of 12 bases. This CDR3 is 13 amino acids long. The CDR3 DNA reads as TGTGCCAGCAGTCGAAGCGAGGGGCAGCCCCAGCATTTT. Protein sequence: CASSRSEGQPQHF.

For this clonotype: Germline and junction disagree at one end, which may indicate a read error. V is TRBV11-2 and J is TRBJ2-4; TRBD1 aligns across 7 bases. This CDR3 is built from 16 residues. From germline, CDR1 is SGHAT and CDR2 FQNNGV. In DNA form, the CDR3 reads TGTGCCGGCAGCGGCCTCAAGGGGGCTAAACGGAACATTCAGTACTTC. It yields the protein CAGSGLKGAKRNIQYF.

This clonotype was found many times. The chain links TRBV13 to TRBJ2-2, with D perhaps TRBD1 (6 bases). This CDR3 spans 15 amino acids. Germline CDR1 is PRHDT and CDR2 is FYEKMQ (reference sequence). V was clipped by 5 bases and J by 4 bases, with 14 bases between them. The CDR3 nucleotides read TGTGCCAGCAGCAACAGGGCAGGCGGCACCGGGGAGCTGTTTTTT. Protein product: CASSNRAGGTGELFF.

Regarding this clonotype: With a much larger clone just one base away, this may be a read error. The V call is TRBV20-1, the J call TRBJ1-1; no clear D. The CDR3 covers 15 residues. V was clipped by 0 bases and J by 1 base, with 12 bases between them. Germline CDR1 reads DFQATT; CDR2 reads SNEGSKA (reference sequence). CDR3 region: CSARDPWYRNTEAFF. The CDR3 region has the DNA TGCAGTGCTAGAGATCCGTGGTATCGGAACACTGAAGCTTTCTTT.

This clonotype was seen many times. The chain joins TRBV12-3 or TRBV12-4 to TRBJ1-2; TRBD1 aligns across 9 bases. V dropped 4 bases and J dropped 8; count of bases not matched to a gene: 5. This CDR3 comprises 13 residues. CDR3 nucleotide sequence: TGTGCCAGCAGTTCGCCGGACAGGGGAGGCTACACCTTC. Amino acid sequence: CASSSPDRGGYTF.

The chain links TRBV11-2 to TRBJ2-7, with D uncertain. Trimming took 1 base from V and 7 from J, leaving 11 bases between them. The germline V gene encodes CDR1 SGHAT and CDR2 FQNNGV. The CDR3 is 13 amino acids. Written as DNA, the CDR3 is TGTGCCAGCAGCTTAGCCCGAGATTGGGAGCAGTACTTC. Translation gives CASSLARDWEQYF.

With regard to this clonotype: A read error is possible here, since a much larger clone lies one base away. The rearrangement uses TRBV6-6 and TRBJ1-1, with a weak D call TRBD1 (6 bases). The CDR3 length is 14 residues. Looked up from germline, CDR1 is MNHNY and CDR2 is SVGAGI (reference sequence). Trimming pared 4 bases from V and 4 bases from J, leaving 13 bases between. The CDR3 protein is CASSSTGESTEAFF. The CDR3 nucleotides read TGTGCCAGCAGTTCGACAGGAGAAAGCACTGAAGCTTTCTTT.

There are many counts of this clonotype. The rearrangement joins TRBV6-5 to TRBJ2-2; no reliable D call. V lost 4 bases to trimming and J lost 2 bases, with 11 bases between them. CDR3 length: 15 amino acids. CDR1 and CDR2 (germline): MNHEY, SVGAGI. The CDR3, as DNA: TGTGCCAGCAGTTTAATGGGTGTAAACACCGGGGAGCTGTTTTTT. This encodes CASSLMGVNTGELFF.

With respect to this clonotype: A read error may produce the germline difference seen at one junction end. The V gene is TRBV6-2 or TRBV6-3, the J gene TRBJ2-1, with 14 positions matching TRBD2. Per germline, CDR1 MNHEY and CDR2 SVGEGT. This CDR3 contains 17 residues. Here the CDR3 DNA reads TGTGTCAGCGGCCCGACTAGCGGGAGGGCCGCAAACGATGAGCAGTTTTTC. Amino acid sequence: CVSGPTSGRAANDEQFF.

On this clonotype: The junction and the germline gene differ at one end; a read error may be behind it. The chain employs TRBV20-1 and TRBJ2-1; possible D gene TRBD1, 6 bases. From germline, CDR1 is DFQATT and CDR2 SNEGSKA (reference sequence). The CDR3 has 12 residues. CDR3: CSVRGSWDEQSF. For the CDR3, the DNA is TGCAGTGTCAGGGGTAGCTGGGATGAGCAGTCCTTC.

This clonotype has at least ten counts. CDR3 amino acids: CASSLRQAPRSDTQYF. In DNA form, the CDR3 reads TGTGCCAGCAGCCTTAGACAGGCCCCCCGATCAGATACGCAGTATTTT. J is TRBJ2-3 and V is TRBV11-2; a possible D gene is TRBD1 (6 bases). The CDR3 extends over 16 amino acids. The ends were cut back, 5 bases at V and 4 bases at J, with 19 bases in the middle. The germline CDR1 and CDR2 sequences are SGHAT and FQNNGV.

As to this clonotype: This may arise from a read error, as a much more abundant clone is one base away. This sequence joins TRBV2 and TRBJ2-7; perhaps TRBD1 as D (8 bases). Germline lookup yields CDR1 SNHLY and CDR2 FYNNEI. The germline V and J ends were trimmed by 10 bases and 10 bases, with 23 bases remaining between them. The CDR3 has 13 residues. The CDR3 is CATGQGGYSDQYF. The CDR3 nucleotides read TGTGCCACCGGACAGGGAGGGTACAGCGATCAGTACTTC. The full variable domain, with the rest looked up from reference TRBV2 and TRBJ2-7, is EPEVTQTPSHQVTQMGQEVILRCVPISNHLYFYWYRQILGQKVEFLVSFYNNEISEKSEIFDDQFSVERPDGSNFTLKIRSTKLEDSAMYFCATGQGGYSDQYFGPGTRLTVT.